The clone carrying this TCR beta chain was recorded once. As yet, its antigen is unknown. The source of the sample is a study of OX40 agonist ivuxolimab in advanced cancers. Turning to the study itself: In this trial design, patients received ivuxolimab intravenously at 0.01 to 10 mg/kg every 2 weeks.

CDR3 length: 13 amino acids. The germline CDR1 and CDR2 sequences are MNHNY and SVGAGI (reference sequence). Trimming took 7 bases from V and 1 from J, leaving 7 bases between them. General study results and limits: In CD8+ T cells, expanded clones were on average more numerous than in CD4+. In the 0.1 to 3.0 mg/kg range, CD4+ and CD8+ blood T cells had expanded clonally by week 6.

Exclusion applied to patients with autoimmune disease history or systemic immunosuppression. The protocol was immunoSEQ multiplex PCR, while the TCRdb copy is restricted to in-frame clones and leaves out a portion. The sample lists about 71,000 clones, 80% to 85% occurring once. This chain joins TRBV6-6 and TRBJ2-2; D is uncertain. This receptor was obtained from an adult with an advanced solid tumor such as melanoma, head and neck, liver or kidney cancer. This specimen was CD4+ or CD8+ T cells sorted from blood, taken in a trial of the OX40 agonist ivuxolimab. Written as DNA, the CDR3 is TGTGCCAGCAAAAGAGGGAACACCGGGGAGCTGTTTTTT. This codes for CASKRGNTGELFF.